The 8 T cell receptor beta chains given below trace back to one sample, sequenced in a study of neoadjuvant anti-PD-1 for oral cavity cancer. Time point meaning: after neoadjuvant nivolumab, at surgical resection. Assay used: immunoSEQ multiplex PCR; TCRdb lists only in-frame clones, some missing. The data contain 20,000 to 25,000 clones, around 45% of them singletons. Specimen: tumor tissue, collected after nivolumab (anti-PD-1) treatment. These receptors originate from a person between 40 and 79 years old with oral cavity squamous cell carcinoma.

The count of this clone is one. The V gene is TRBV6-6, the J gene TRBJ2-4, with D possibly being TRBD1 (6 bases). The CDR3 contains 14 residues. The germline CDR1 and CDR2 sequences are MNHNY and SVGAGI (reference sequence). Between the trimmed V and J ends, which lost 0 bases and 4 bases, there was a span of 7 bases. DNA of the CDR3: TGTGCCAGCAGTTACTCTGGACAGAAAAACATTCAGTACTTC. Protein: CASSYSGQKNIQYF.

This clone was found a few times. CDR3 sequence (DNA): TGTGCCAGCAGCTATCCCGGGACAGCTAACACTGAAGCTTTCTTT. Translated: CASSYPGTANTEAFF. V is TRBV7-8 and J is TRBJ1-1; the match to TRBD1 covers 7 bases. CDR3 length: 15 residues. CDR1 is SGHVS, CDR2 FQNEAQ, per germline. Trimming at V came to 4 bases and at J to 2 bases, leaving 7 bases not matched to a gene. Full variable domain (outside the CDR3, taken from reference TRBV7-8 and TRBJ1-1): GAGVSQSPRYKVAKRGQDVALRCDPISGHVSLFWYQQALGQGPEFLTYFQNEAQLDKSGLPSDRFFAERPEGSVSTLKIQRTQQEDSAVYLCASSYPGTANTEAFFGQGTRLTVV.

The rearrangement uses TRBV19 and TRBJ2-5; D gene unclear. V lost 3 bases and J 1 base, leaving 6 bases between the germline ends. The CDR3 covers 13 residues. Germline V lookup: CDR1 LNHDA, CDR2 SQIVND (reference sequence). CDR3 DNA sequence: TGTGCCAGTAGTATCCAGTTCCAAGAGACCCAGTACTTC. Its translation is CASSIQFQETQYF.

In this sample, this clone turned up many times. The chain is built from TRBV7-9 and TRBJ1-2; 12 bases map to TRBD1. The V segment lost 7 bases and the J segment 7 bases; nucleotides outside the gene matches: 10. Germline V gene lookup returns CDR1 SEHNR and CDR2 FQNEAQ (reference sequence). The CDR3 extends over 15 amino acids. CDR3 coding DNA: TGTGCCAGCATCCCTCCGGGACAGGGGGCGTCTGGCTACACCTTC. This sequence encodes CASIPPGQGASGYTF. Using reference TRBV7-9 and TRBJ1-2 for the parts outside the CDR3, the full variable domain is DTGVSQNPRHKITKRGQNVTFRCDPISEHNRLYWYRQTLGQGPEFLTYFQNEAQLEKSRLLSDRFSAERPKGSFSTLEIQRTEQGDSAMYLCASIPPGQGASGYTFGSGTRLTVV.

At least ten counts were recorded for this clone. The chain joins TRBV19 to TRBJ1-2; 8 positions match TRBD1. Germline-derived CDR1 and CDR2 are LNHDA and SQIVND (reference sequence). This CDR3 comprises 13 residues. With V trimmed by 9 bases and J by 6 bases, 9 bases remained unmatched. The CDR3 region is CASARQGKDGYTF. CDR3 bases: TGTGCCAGCGCAAGACAGGGGAAGGATGGCTACACCTTC.

The chain links TRBV19 to TRBJ1-6, with D uncertain. The CDR3 extends over 13 amino acids. Trimming removed 8 bases at V and 0 bases at J, with 5 bases between. The germline CDR1 and CDR2 sequences are LNHDA and SQIVND (reference sequence). This chain's CDR3 is CASRSSYNSPLHF. CDR3 nucleotides: TGTGCCAGTCGGAGCTCCTATAATTCACCCCTCCACTTT.

This clone was counted ten times or more. The V and J genes are TRBV2 and TRBJ2-5, with TRBD1 matching 7 bases. V was pared by 3 bases and J by 2 bases, with 9 bases of the junction left unmatched. The CDR3 contains 16 residues. CDR1 and CDR2 (germline): SNHLY, FYNNEI. The CDR3 sequence is CASSDFLRDSQETQYF. The CDR3 DNA reads TGTGCCAGCAGTGATTTCCTCCGGGACAGTCAAGAGACCCAGTACTTC.

This clone has only one observation. The chain links TRBV6-6 to TRBJ2-7, with D hard to call. The CDR3 spans 15 residues. Germline lookup yields CDR1 MNHNY and CDR2 SVGAGI (reference sequence). Trimming removed 0 bases at V and 0 bases at J, with 9 bases between. Here the CDR3 DNA reads TGTGCCAGCAGTTACTCCCTAGGCAGCTCCTACGAGCAGTACTTC. Its translation: CASSYSLGSSYEQYF.